This is a list of T cell receptor beta chains from one sample in a study of blood T cell repertoires in COVID-19. Using immunoSEQ multiplex PCR, the repertoire was profiled, and TCRdb retains in-frame clones only, with some absent. The sample includes around 700,000 clones, approximately 90% of them seen just once. What was sequenced was peripheral blood. These receptors all come from a woman younger than 30 with acute or convalescent COVID-19. The CDR3 runs from the conserved cysteine through the conserved F or W. Fields, in order: CDR3 DNA, CDR3 protein, J gene, V gene, clone size, D gene. A D gene is named only where the DNA matches it firmly. For some rows the clone size is stated as once, few or many, or as a class when expanded; others skip it.

DNA: TGTGCCAGCAGCTTAGATCCGGGACAGTCTCTTCCTAACTATGGCTACACCTTC; CDR3: CASSLDPGQSLPNYGYTF; J: TRBJ1-2; V: TRBV7-2; size: NA; D: TRBD1
DNA: TGTGCCAGCAGGGGGACACCATCCTCCTCTGGAAACACCATATATTTT; CDR3: CASRGTPSSSGNTIYF; J: TRBJ1-3; V: TRBV2; size: NA; D: NA
DNA: TGTGCCAGCGGATTCCGTTCAGGGGCATATGGCTACACCTTC; CDR3: CASGFRSGAYGYTF; J: TRBJ1-2; V: TRBV27; size: NA; D: NA
DNA: TGCGCCAGCAGCTCCCAGGGGGCGGGTACTGAAGCTTTCTTT; CDR3: CASSSQGAGTEAFF; J: TRBJ1-1; V: TRBV5-1; size: NA; D: TRBD1
DNA: TGCGCCAGCAGCACACGGGGAGTGAATAATGAAAAACTGTTTTTT; CDR3: CASSTRGVNNEKLFF; J: TRBJ1-4; V: TRBV5-1; size: once; D: NA
DNA: TGTGCCAGCTCACCACCGGCCAGGGTAGTAGGTGAAGCTTTCTTT; CDR3: CASSPPARVVGEAFF; J: TRBJ1-1; V: TRBV18; size: NA; D: NA
DNA: TGCGCCAGCAGCTTGGGTCGGGGGATCACAGATACGCAGTATTTT; CDR3: CASSLGRGITDTQYF; J: TRBJ2-3; V: TRBV5-1; size: NA; D: NA
DNA: TGTGCCAGCAGCTTACCCGGGACAGCCACCTACGAGCAGTACTTC; CDR3: CASSLPGTATYEQYF; J: TRBJ2-7; V: TRBV7-6; size: NA; D: TRBD1
DNA: TGCGCCAGCAGCTTGGATGGCGGCTCCTACGAGCAGTACTTC; CDR3: CASSLDGGSYEQYF; J: TRBJ2-7; V: TRBV5-1; size: few; D: NA
DNA: TGTGCCAGCAGCAATACAGGGGCCGGGGAGCTGTTTTTT; CDR3: CASSNTGAGELFF; J: TRBJ2-2; V: TRBV5-6; size: NA; D: TRBD1
DNA: TGTGCCAGTAGTATACTAGCTAGCAACGAGCAGTACTTC; CDR3: CASSILASNEQYF; J: TRBJ2-7; V: TRBV19; size: NA; D: NA
DNA: TGTGCCAGCAGGGGGATGGACAGGTCTAACTATGGCTACACCTTC; CDR3: CASRGMDRSNYGYTF; J: TRBJ1-2; V: TRBV2; size: NA; D: TRBD1
DNA: TGTGCCAGCAGCCGAACGCCCACAGGTTTTCATGGCTACACCTTC; CDR3: CASSRTPTGFHGYTF; J: TRBJ1-2; V: TRBV7-9; size: NA; D: NA
DNA: TGCGCCAGCAGCCAGGGGTTCTTGTGGACAGGGGGTGGAAACACCATATATTTT; CDR3: CASSQGFLWTGGGNTIYF; J: TRBJ1-3; V: TRBV4-1; size: NA; D: TRBD1
DNA: TGTGCCAGCAGCCCCCGAAGAGGCCCCAATCAGCCCCAGCATTTT; CDR3: CASSPRRGPNQPQHF; J: TRBJ1-5; V: TRBV7-2; size: NA; D: NA
DNA: TGTGCCAGCAGCCAAGATAATCGGCGGGGGGGCGGAGATACGCAGTATTTT; CDR3: CASSQDNRRGGGDTQYF; J: TRBJ2-3; V: TRBV4-2; size: few; D: TRBD2
DNA: TGCGCCAGCCCGGACAGGGGAGAGGCCGGGGAGCTGTTTTTT; CDR3: CASPDRGEAGELFF; J: TRBJ2-2; V: TRBV5-1; size: NA; D: TRBD1
DNA: TGTGCCAGCAGCGTTCAGTCCGGGATGAAAGCTTTCTTT; CDR3: CASSVQSGMKAFF; J: TRBJ1-1; V: TRBV9; size: few; D: NA
DNA: TGTGCCATCAGTGATAGGCAGGGCGGCACTGAAGCTTTCTTT; CDR3: CAISDRQGGTEAFF; J: TRBJ1-1; V: TRBV10-3; size: NA; D: NA
DNA: TGTGCCAGCAGCTTAGCGGGACAGGGCAAAGATTTGAACACTGAAGCTTTCTTT; CDR3: CASSLAGQGKDLNTEAFF; J: TRBJ1-1; V: TRBV7-2; size: NA; D: TRBD1
DNA: TGTGCCAGCAGCTTTGACACCCACAATGAGCAGTTCTTC; CDR3: CASSFDTHNEQFF; J: TRBJ2-1; V: TRBV7-9; size: NA; D: NA
DNA: TGTGCCAGCAGTCCCCCCAGGGGCGGACGAGCTTTCTTT; CDR3: CASSPPRGGRAFF; J: TRBJ1-1; V: TRBV6-5; size: NA; D: NA
DNA: TGTGCCAGCAGTTTAGGGGCAGGATCTAACTATGGCTACACCTTC; CDR3: CASSLGAGSNYGYTF; J: TRBJ1-2; V: TRBV27; size: NA; D: NA
DNA: TGCGCCAGCCGTATCACGACAGGGGTTAATGAGCAGTTCTTC; CDR3: CASRITTGVNEQFF; J: TRBJ2-1; V: TRBV5-1; size: NA; D: TRBD1
DNA: TGTGCTAGTGGACCCGGGGGTGGGGAGCTGTTTTTT; CDR3: CASGPGGGELFF; J: TRBJ2-2; V: TRBV12-5; size: NA; D: NA
DNA: TGTGCCAGCAGCTTAAGGGACAGGGAGGGCTACACCTTC; CDR3: CASSLRDREGYTF; J: TRBJ1-2; V: TRBV7-2; size: NA; D: TRBD1
DNA: TGTGCCACCAGCAGAGATATTCAGCCCCAGCATTTT; CDR3: CATSRDIQPQHF; J: TRBJ1-5; V: TRBV15; size: few; D: NA
DNA: TGCGCCAGCAGCTTGGGGGGCGCGGACATTCAGTACTTC; CDR3: CASSLGGADIQYF; J: TRBJ2-4; V: TRBV5-1; size: NA; D: NA
DNA: TGTGCCAGCAGCATCAGGACTTCCTACGAGCAGTACTTC; CDR3: CASSIRTSYEQYF; J: TRBJ2-7; V: TRBV6-5; size: once; D: NA
DNA: TGTGCCAGCAGTGAAGCGTTACGGCAGGCCTACGGCTATGGCTACACCTTC; CDR3: CASSEALRQAYGYGYTF; J: TRBJ1-2; V: TRBV6-1; size: NA; D: NA
DNA: TGCGCCAGCAGCCTGGGGACAGGGAACACCGGGGAGCTGTTTTTT; CDR3: CASSLGTGNTGELFF; J: TRBJ2-2; V: TRBV4-3; size: NA; D: TRBD1
DNA: TGTGCCGGCGCCTTAGGAGCAGATACGCAGTATTTT; CDR3: CAGALGADTQYF; J: TRBJ2-3; V: TRBV7-9; size: once; D: NA
DNA: TGTGCCAGCAGTGTACCGGGACTTTTCAACACAGATACGCAGTATTTT; CDR3: CASSVPGLFNTDTQYF; J: TRBJ2-3; V: TRBV7-8; size: NA; D: NA
DNA: TGCGCCAGCAGCTTACAGGGGGAGGGAGGAGACACCTTC; CDR3: CASSLQGEGGDTF; J: TRBJ1-2; V: TRBV23-1; size: NA; D: TRBD1
DNA: TGTGCCAGCAGCTATCCGACTAGCGCCCCCCGAGAGACCCAGTACTTC; CDR3: CASSYPTSAPRETQYF; J: TRBJ2-5; V: TRBV7-8; size: once; D: TRBD2
DNA: TGTGCCAGCAGCTTAGGGGGCAGTAACTATGGCTACACCTTC; CDR3: CASSLGGSNYGYTF; J: TRBJ1-2; V: TRBV7-2; size: NA; D: NA
DNA: TGTGCCAGCAGCCAAGATCTGAAAGGACTCCTTTACAATGAGCAGTTCTTC; CDR3: CASSQDLKGLLYNEQFF; J: TRBJ2-1; V: TRBV14; size: NA; D: NA